This paragraph covers one TCR beta chain sequence. The junction and the germline gene differ at one end; a read error may be behind it. The sample belongs to a study of metastatic and nonmetastatic thyroid tumors. Thyroid surgery had not been preceded by any treatment in any patient. Germline values: CDR1 GTSNPN, CDR2 SVGIG (reference sequence). The CDR3 is 12 amino acids. Using MiXCR, TCRdb reanalyzed the PCR reads. The sample lists fewer than 30,000 clones; about 15% were seen once. Sequencing used blood. The clonotype originates from a female donor with papillary thyroid cancer or a benign thyroid nodule (not recorded which). Some clones in this sample may be carry-over from other donors' samples. The gene calls are TRBV30 and TRBJ1-2, with a possible D match to TRBD1 (5 bases). Here the CDR3 reads CACSQVNFGSTF. The DNA for the CDR3 is TGTGCCTGTTCACAGGTGAACTTTGGCTCCACCTTC.